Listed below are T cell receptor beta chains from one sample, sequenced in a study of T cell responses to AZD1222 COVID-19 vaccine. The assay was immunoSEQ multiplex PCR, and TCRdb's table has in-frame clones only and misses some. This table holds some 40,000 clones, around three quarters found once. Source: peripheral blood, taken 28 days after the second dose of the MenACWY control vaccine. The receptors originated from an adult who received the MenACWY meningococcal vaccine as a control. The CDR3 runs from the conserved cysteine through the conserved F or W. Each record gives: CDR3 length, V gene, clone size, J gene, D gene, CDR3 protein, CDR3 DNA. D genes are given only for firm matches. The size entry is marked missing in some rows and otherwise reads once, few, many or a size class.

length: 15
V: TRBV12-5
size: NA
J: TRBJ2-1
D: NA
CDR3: CASVESGFSYNEQFF
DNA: TGTGCTAGTGTTGAGAGCGGATTCTCCTACAATGAGCAGTTCTTC

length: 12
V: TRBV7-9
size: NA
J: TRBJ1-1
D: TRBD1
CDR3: CASSLDRVGAFF
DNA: TGTGCCAGCAGCCTAGACAGGGTAGGAGCTTTCTTT

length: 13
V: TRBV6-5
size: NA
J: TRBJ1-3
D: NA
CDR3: CASTGTIGNTIYF
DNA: TGTGCCAGCACGGGGACTATTGGAAACACCATATATTTT

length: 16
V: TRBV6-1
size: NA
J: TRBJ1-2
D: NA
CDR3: CASSEAVGDSGYGYTF
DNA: TGTGCCAGCAGTGAAGCGGTCGGGGACTCGGGATATGGCTACACCTTC

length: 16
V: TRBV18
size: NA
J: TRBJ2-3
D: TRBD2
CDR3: CASSAQFGGAYDTQYF
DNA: TGTGCCAGCTCCGCTCAATTCGGGGGGGCTTACGATACGCAGTATTTT

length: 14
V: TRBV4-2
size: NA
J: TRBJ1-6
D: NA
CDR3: CASSQDLVNSPLHF
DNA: TGTGCCAGCAGCCAAGATCTTGTTAATTCACCCCTCCACTTT

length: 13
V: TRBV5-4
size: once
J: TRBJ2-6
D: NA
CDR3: CALQSTGANVLTF
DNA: TGTGCCCTCCAGAGCACTGGGGCCAACGTCCTGACTTTC

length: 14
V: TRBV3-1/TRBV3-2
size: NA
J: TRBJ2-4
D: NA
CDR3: CASSPDHQANIQYF
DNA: TGTGCCAGCAGCCCGGATCACCAGGCGAACATTCAGTACTTC

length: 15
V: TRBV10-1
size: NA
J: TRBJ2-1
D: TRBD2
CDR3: CASSDRTSGHNEQFF
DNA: TGCGCCAGCAGTGATAGGACTAGCGGGCACAATGAGCAGTTCTTC

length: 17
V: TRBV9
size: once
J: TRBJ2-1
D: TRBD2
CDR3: CASSVAGSGRAINEQFF
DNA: TGTGCCAGCAGCGTAGCGGGTAGCGGGAGGGCCATCAATGAGCAGTTCTTC

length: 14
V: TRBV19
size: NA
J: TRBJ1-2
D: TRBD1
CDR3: CASNPGQGARGYTF
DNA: TGTGCCAGTAACCCGGGACAGGGGGCTCGTGGCTACACCTTC

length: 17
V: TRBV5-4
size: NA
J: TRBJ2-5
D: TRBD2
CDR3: CASSSAQGLAGEETQYF
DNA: TGTGCCAGCAGCTCTGCGCAGGGACTAGCGGGGGAAGAGACCCAGTACTTC

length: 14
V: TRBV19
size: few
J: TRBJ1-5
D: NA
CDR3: CASSIRRPDQPQHF
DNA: TGTGCCAGTAGTATCAGGAGGCCCGATCAGCCCCAGCATTTT

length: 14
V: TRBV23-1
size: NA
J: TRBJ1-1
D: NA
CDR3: CASSQSIAYTEAFF
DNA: TGCGCCAGCAGTCAATCGATCGCTTACACTGAAGCTTTCTTT

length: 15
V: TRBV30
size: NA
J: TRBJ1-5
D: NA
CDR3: CAWSVPRGSNQPQHF
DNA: TGTGCCTGGAGTGTACCGAGGGGTAGCAATCAGCCCCAGCATTTT

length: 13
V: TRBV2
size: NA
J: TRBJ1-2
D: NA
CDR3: CASSEAPDGQGTF
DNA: TGTGCCAGCAGTGAAGCGCCTGATGGCCAGGGCACCTTC

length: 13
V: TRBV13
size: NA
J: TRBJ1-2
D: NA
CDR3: CASSSAGLAGYTF
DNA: TGTGCCAGCAGCTCCGCAGGGTTGGCTGGCTACACCTTC

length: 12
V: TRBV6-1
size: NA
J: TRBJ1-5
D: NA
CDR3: CASSEAMDTQHF
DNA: TGTGCCAGCAGTGAAGCGATGGACACCCAGCATTTT

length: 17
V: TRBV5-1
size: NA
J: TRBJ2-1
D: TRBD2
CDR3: CASSLRGGRDSYNEQFF
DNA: TGCGCCAGCAGCTTGCGAGGCGGGAGGGACTCCTACAATGAGCAGTTCTTC

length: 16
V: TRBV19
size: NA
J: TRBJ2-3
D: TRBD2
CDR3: CASSMASGANTDTQYF
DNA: TGTGCCAGTAGTATGGCTAGCGGGGCAAACACAGATACGCAGTATTTT

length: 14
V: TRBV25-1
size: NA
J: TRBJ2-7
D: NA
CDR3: CASSESSTDHEQYF
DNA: TGTGCCAGCAGTGAATCCAGCACGGACCACGAGCAGTACTTC

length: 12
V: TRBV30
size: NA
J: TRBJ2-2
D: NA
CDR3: CAWRAYTGELFF
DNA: TGTGCCTGGAGGGCCTACACCGGGGAGCTGTTTTTT

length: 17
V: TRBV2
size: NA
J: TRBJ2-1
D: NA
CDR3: CASSEARGTLTYNEQFF
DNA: TGTGCCAGCAGTGAAGCGCGCGGGACTCTCACCTACAATGAGCAGTTCTTC

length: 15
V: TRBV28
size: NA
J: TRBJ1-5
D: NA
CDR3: CASSFWGGGNQPQHF
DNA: TGTGCCAGCAGTTTCTGGGGCGGCGGCAATCAGCCCCAGCATTTT

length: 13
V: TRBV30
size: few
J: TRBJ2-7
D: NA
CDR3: CAWSGWDSYEQYF
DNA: TGTGCCTGGAGCGGGTGGGACTCCTACGAGCAGTACTTC

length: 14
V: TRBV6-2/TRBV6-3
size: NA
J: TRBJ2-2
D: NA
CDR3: CASSYSPEAGELFF
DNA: TGTGCCAGCAGTTACTCCCCGGAGGCCGGGGAGCTGTTTTTT

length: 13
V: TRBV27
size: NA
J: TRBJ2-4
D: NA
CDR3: CASVGPAKNIQYF
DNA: TGTGCCAGTGTGGGCCCAGCCAAAAACATTCAGTACTTC

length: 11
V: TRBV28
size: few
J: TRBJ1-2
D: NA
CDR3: CGASQNYGYTF
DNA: TGTGGGGCTTCGCAGAACTATGGCTACACCTTC

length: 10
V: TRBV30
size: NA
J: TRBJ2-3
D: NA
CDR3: CVVGSDTQYF
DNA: TGTGTCGTAGGCTCAGATACGCAGTATTTT

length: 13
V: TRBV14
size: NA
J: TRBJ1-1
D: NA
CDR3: CASSLVRNTEAFF
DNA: TGTGCCAGCAGCCTGGTGCGGAACACTGAAGCTTTCTTT

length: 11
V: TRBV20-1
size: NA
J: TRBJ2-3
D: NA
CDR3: CSAHETPTQYF
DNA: TGCAGTGCCCATGAGACACCTACGCAGTATTTT

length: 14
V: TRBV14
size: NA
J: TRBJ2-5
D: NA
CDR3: CASSPSTGGETQYF
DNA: TGTGCCAGCAGCCCATCGACAGGCGGGGAGACCCAGTACTTC

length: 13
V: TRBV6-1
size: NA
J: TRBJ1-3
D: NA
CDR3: CASARGAGNTIYF
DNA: TGTGCCAGCGCGCGGGGGGCTGGAAACACCATATATTTT

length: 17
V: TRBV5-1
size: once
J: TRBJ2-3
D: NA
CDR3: CASSLEVAAGYTDTQYF
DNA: TGCGCCAGCAGCTTGGAAGTTGCAGCGGGCTACACAGATACGCAGTATTTT

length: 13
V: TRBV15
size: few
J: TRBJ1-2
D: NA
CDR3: CATSTGARYGYTF
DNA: TGTGCCACCAGCACCGGTGCAAGGTATGGCTACACCTTC

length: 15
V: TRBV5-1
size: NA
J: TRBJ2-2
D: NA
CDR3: CASSLGGANTGELFF
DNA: TGCGCCAGCAGCTTGGGAGGGGCGAACACCGGGGAGCTGTTTTTT

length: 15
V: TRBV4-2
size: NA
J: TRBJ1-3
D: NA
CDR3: CASRGNRETGNTIYF
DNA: TGTGCCAGCAGGGGGAACAGGGAAACTGGAAACACCATATATTTT

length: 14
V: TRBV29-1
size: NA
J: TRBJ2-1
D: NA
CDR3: CSARREPFYNEQFF
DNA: TGCAGCGCCCGACGGGAGCCTTTTTACAATGAGCAGTTCTTC

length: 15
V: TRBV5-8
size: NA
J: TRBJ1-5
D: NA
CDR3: CASSQTPNSNQPQHF
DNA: TGTGCCAGCAGTCAAACTCCCAATAGCAATCAGCCCCAGCATTTT

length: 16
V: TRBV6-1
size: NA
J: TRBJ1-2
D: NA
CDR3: CASSEALGRMEVGYTF
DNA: TGTGCCAGCAGTGAAGCGCTAGGCAGGATGGAAGTTGGCTACACCTTC

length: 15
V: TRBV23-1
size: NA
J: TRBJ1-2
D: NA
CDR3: CASSQRQGARDGYTF
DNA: TGCGCCAGCAGTCAAAGGCAAGGGGCAAGGGACGGCTACACCTTC

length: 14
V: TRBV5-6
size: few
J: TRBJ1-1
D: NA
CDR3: CASSLFWVSAEAFF
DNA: TGTGCCAGCAGCTTATTTTGGGTTTCGGCTGAAGCTTTCTTT

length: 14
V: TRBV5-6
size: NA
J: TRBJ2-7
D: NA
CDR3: CASSRDTRSYEQYF
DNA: TGTGCCAGCAGCCGGGACACCCGATCCTACGAGCAGTACTTC

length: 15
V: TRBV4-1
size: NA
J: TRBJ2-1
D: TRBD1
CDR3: CASSPLGQGTVEQFF
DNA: TGCGCCAGCAGCCCGCTGGGACAGGGAACGGTTGAGCAGTTCTTC

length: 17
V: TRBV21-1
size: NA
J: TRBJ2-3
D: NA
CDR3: CASSPWDRGRLTDTQYF
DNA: TGTGCCAGCAGCCCATGGGACAGGGGACGACTCACAGATACGCAGTATTTT

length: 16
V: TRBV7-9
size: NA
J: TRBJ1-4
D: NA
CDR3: CASSLAGGPRAEKLFF
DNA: TGTGCCAGCAGCTTAGCGGGCGGGCCCCGAGCTGAAAAACTGTTTTTT

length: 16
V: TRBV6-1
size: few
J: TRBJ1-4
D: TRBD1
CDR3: CASSEAHQGAYEKLFF
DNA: TGTGCCAGCAGTGAAGCGCATCAGGGGGCCTACGAAAAACTGTTTTTT

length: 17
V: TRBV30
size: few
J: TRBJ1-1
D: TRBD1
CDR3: CAWSVGRTQGANTEAFF
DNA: TGTGCCTGGAGTGTCGGAAGAACACAGGGGGCGAACACTGAAGCTTTCTTT

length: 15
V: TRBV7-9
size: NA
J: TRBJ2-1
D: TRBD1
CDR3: CASNLRTGGKDEQFF
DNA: TGTGCCAGCAACCTCCGGACAGGGGGTAAAGATGAGCAGTTCTTC

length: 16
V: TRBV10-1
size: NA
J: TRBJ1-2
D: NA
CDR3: CASSESGTLDLYGYTF
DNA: TGCGCCAGCAGTGAGTCTGGAACTCTCGATCTCTATGGCTACACCTTC

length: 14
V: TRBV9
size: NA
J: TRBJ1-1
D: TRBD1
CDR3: CASRPGGRGTEAFF
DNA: TGTGCCAGCCGTCCGGGAGGCAGGGGGACTGAAGCTTTCTTT

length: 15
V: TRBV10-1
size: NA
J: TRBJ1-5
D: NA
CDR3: CASRVEQIKNQPQHF
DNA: TGCGCCAGCAGGGTAGAACAAATAAAGAATCAGCCCCAGCATTTT